A selection of T cell receptor beta chains follows, all from one sample in a study of follicular helper T cells after annual influenza vaccination. Profiled with immunoSEQ multiplex PCR; TCRdb holds only in-frame clones, not every one. The sample shows 6,000 to 7,500 clones, 84% of them seen only once. Source: CXCR5- memory CD4+ T cells sorted from blood, taken 7 days after influenza vaccination. Source of these receptors: an adult who received the influenza vaccine. Each CDR3 is given with its conserved first and last residue. D genes are given only for firm matches. Rows give clone size only sometimes, using once, few, many, or a class for an expanded clone.

clone size: .
V gene: TRBV2
J gene: TRBJ1-1
D gene: .
CDR3 DNA: TGTGCCGGACGGGAGGGCGCAAAGTCCACTGAAGCTTTCTTT
CDR3 protein: CAGREGAKSTEAFF

clone size: few
V gene: TRBV29-1
J gene: TRBJ1-4
D gene: TRBD1
CDR3 DNA: TGCAGCGTTGGGCCAGGGGGGGGAAAACTGTTTTTT
CDR3 protein: CSVGPGGGKLFF

clone size: .
V gene: TRBV5-1
J gene: TRBJ2-7
D gene: .
CDR3 DNA: TGCGCCAGCAGAGGGACTGCAGACTACGAGCAGTACTTC
CDR3 protein: CASRGTADYEQYF

clone size: .
V gene: TRBV5-1
J gene: TRBJ2-1
D gene: .
CDR3 DNA: TGCGCCAGCAGCTTGGCGGTCGGACAACGTGATGAGCAGTTCTTC
CDR3 protein: CASSLAVGQRDEQFF

clone size: .
V gene: TRBV6-1
J gene: TRBJ2-5
D gene: .
CDR3 DNA: TGTGCCAGCAGCCTATTGAGGCGGGAGACCCAGTACTTC
CDR3 protein: CASSLLRRETQYF

clone size: .
V gene: TRBV15
J gene: TRBJ2-7
D gene: .
CDR3 DNA: TGTGCCACCAGTACGGGACACCGGGGGGCCGAGCAGTACTTC
CDR3 protein: CATSTGHRGAEQYF

clone size: .
V gene: TRBV19
J gene: TRBJ1-5
D gene: .
CDR3 DNA: TGTGCCAGCCACAGGGAGGGCAATCAGCCCCAGCATTTT
CDR3 protein: CASHREGNQPQHF

clone size: .
V gene: TRBV4-1
J gene: TRBJ2-1
D gene: .
CDR3 DNA: TGCGCCAGCAGCCAGGAGAGGCGCTGGCAGTTCTTC
CDR3 protein: CASSQERRWQFF

clone size: once
V gene: TRBV19
J gene: TRBJ2-1
D gene: .
CDR3 DNA: TGTGCCAGTAGCCGCCGTACCCAGCGATCCTACAATGAGCAGTTCTTC
CDR3 protein: CASSRRTQRSYNEQFF

clone size: few
V gene: TRBV5-5
J gene: TRBJ2-7
D gene: .
CDR3 DNA: TGTGCCAGCAGCCTACAGGACTACGAGCAGTACTTC
CDR3 protein: CASSLQDYEQYF

clone size: once
V gene: TRBV2
J gene: TRBJ1-5
D gene: .
CDR3 DNA: TGTGCCAGCAGGGCAGACATTAGCAATCAGCCCCAGCATTTT
CDR3 protein: CASRADISNQPQHF

clone size: .
V gene: TRBV2
J gene: TRBJ1-5
D gene: TRBD1
CDR3 DNA: TGTGCCAGCAGTGCCTCCGGGACAGGGGGTCAGCCCCAGCATTTT
CDR3 protein: CASSASGTGGQPQHF

clone size: .
V gene: TRBV7-2
J gene: TRBJ2-1
D gene: .
CDR3 DNA: TGTGCCAGCAGCTTACCCGATAGCTCCTACAATGAGCAGTTCTTC
CDR3 protein: CASSLPDSSYNEQFF

clone size: .
V gene: TRBV29-1
J gene: TRBJ2-5
D gene: TRBD1
CDR3 DNA: TGCAGCGTCGACCGGGACAGCGAAGAGACCCAGTACTTC
CDR3 protein: CSVDRDSEETQYF

clone size: .
V gene: TRBV27
J gene: TRBJ1-5
D gene: .
CDR3 DNA: TGTGCCAGCAGTTTAAGGGGGGGCCTGAGCAATCAGCCCCAGCATTTT
CDR3 protein: CASSLRGGLSNQPQHF

clone size: .
V gene: TRBV19
J gene: TRBJ1-6
D gene: .
CDR3 DNA: TGTGCCAGTAGTATGGGCTTGTATAATTCACCCCTCCACTTT
CDR3 protein: CASSMGLYNSPLHF

clone size: .
V gene: TRBV29-1
J gene: TRBJ2-1
D gene: TRBD2
CDR3 DNA: TGCAGCGTTGAATTAGGGAGGGCTTACAATGAGCAGTTCTTC
CDR3 protein: CSVELGRAYNEQFF

clone size: .
V gene: TRBV7-9
J gene: TRBJ1-4
D gene: TRBD1
CDR3 DNA: TGTGCCAGCAACTTCGGACAGGGAGGTGAAAAACTGTTTTTT
CDR3 protein: CASNFGQGGEKLFF

clone size: .
V gene: TRBV5-4
J gene: TRBJ1-3
D gene: .
CDR3 DNA: TGTGCCAGCAGGCGCGACTTGGAAAACACCATATATTTT
CDR3 protein: CASRRDLENTIYF

clone size: .
V gene: TRBV2
J gene: TRBJ2-6
D gene: TRBD1
CDR3 DNA: TGTGCCAGCCAGGGGGTTAACTCTGGGGCCAACGTCCTGACTTTC
CDR3 protein: CASQGVNSGANVLTF

clone size: .
V gene: TRBV19
J gene: TRBJ1-6
D gene: .
CDR3 DNA: TGTGCCAGTAGAGGGGAGCTCCGTTCACCCCTCCACTTT
CDR3 protein: CASRGELRSPLHF

clone size: .
V gene: TRBV5-6
J gene: TRBJ1-2
D gene: TRBD1
CDR3 DNA: TGTGCCAGCAGTCCCGACAGGGGAGCTAACTATGGCTACACCTTC
CDR3 protein: CASSPDRGANYGYTF

clone size: few
V gene: TRBV18
J gene: TRBJ1-5
D gene: TRBD1
CDR3 DNA: TGTGCCAGCTCACCTGGGACAGGGGGCGTTCAGCCCCAGCATTTT
CDR3 protein: CASSPGTGGVQPQHF

clone size: .
V gene: TRBV2
J gene: TRBJ1-1
D gene: .
CDR3 DNA: TGTGCCAGCAACCCGTCCCGGGGATCAGCTTTCTTT
CDR3 protein: CASNPSRGSAFF

clone size: .
V gene: TRBV29-1
J gene: TRBJ1-2
D gene: .
CDR3 DNA: TGCAGCGTACATAACCCAGGGGTGTCCTATGGCTACACCTTC
CDR3 protein: CSVHNPGVSYGYTF

clone size: once
V gene: TRBV25-1
J gene: TRBJ1-5
D gene: .
CDR3 DNA: TGTGCCAGCCGAGAGGGGGGCGCAGATAGCAATCAGCCCCAGCATTTT
CDR3 protein: CASREGGADSNQPQHF

clone size: .
V gene: TRBV7-2
J gene: TRBJ2-7
D gene: TRBD2
CDR3 DNA: TGTGCCAGCAGCTTAACTAGCGGGAGATTGTACGAGCAGTACTTC
CDR3 protein: CASSLTSGRLYEQYF

clone size: .
V gene: TRBV13
J gene: TRBJ2-2
D gene: .
CDR3 DNA: TGTGCCAGCAGCCGACCGACCGGGACAACCACCGGGGAGCTGTTTTTT
CDR3 protein: CASSRPTGTTTGELFF

clone size: .
V gene: TRBV28
J gene: TRBJ1-4
D gene: TRBD1
CDR3 DNA: TGTGCCAGCAGTTTTCGGACAGGGAGTAATGAAAAACTGTTTTTT
CDR3 protein: CASSFRTGSNEKLFF

clone size: .
V gene: TRBV6-1
J gene: TRBJ1-1
D gene: .
CDR3 DNA: TGTGCCAGCAGTGCGACACCGAACACTGAAGCTTTCTTT
CDR3 protein: CASSATPNTEAFF

clone size: .
V gene: TRBV10-3
J gene: TRBJ2-2
D gene: .
CDR3 DNA: TGTGCCATCGGAAACACCGGGGAGCTGTTTTTT
CDR3 protein: CAIGNTGELFF

clone size: .
V gene: TRBV7-9
J gene: TRBJ1-4
D gene: .
CDR3 DNA: TGTGCCAGCAGCTTAGTGGCTGGTGAAAAACTGTTTTTT
CDR3 protein: CASSLVAGEKLFF

clone size: once
V gene: TRBV18
J gene: TRBJ2-5
D gene: TRBD1
CDR3 DNA: TGTGCCAGCTCGCAGACAGGGGGCGCGGAGACCCAGTACTTC
CDR3 protein: CASSQTGGAETQYF

clone size: once
V gene: TRBV7-2
J gene: TRBJ1-1
D gene: TRBD1
CDR3 DNA: TGTGCCAGTGAGGGACAGACGAACACTGAAGCTTTCTTT
CDR3 protein: CASEGQTNTEAFF

clone size: .
V gene: TRBV5-6
J gene: TRBJ1-3
D gene: .
CDR3 DNA: TGTGCCAGCAGACCCCTTTTCTCTGGAAACACCATATATTTT
CDR3 protein: CASRPLFSGNTIYF

clone size: .
V gene: TRBV28
J gene: TRBJ1-3
D gene: TRBD1
CDR3 DNA: TGTGCCAGCAGCCTGGACAGGGCCTCTGGAAACACCATATATTTT
CDR3 protein: CASSLDRASGNTIYF

clone size: few
V gene: TRBV2
J gene: TRBJ1-5
D gene: .
CDR3 DNA: TGTGCCAGCAGCGGCCTTGGTGGGGTTCAGCCCCAGCATTTT
CDR3 protein: CASSGLGGVQPQHF

clone size: once
V gene: TRBV18
J gene: TRBJ2-1
D gene: .
CDR3 DNA: TGTGCCAGCTCACTAGTTGGGGGCGGAGGCTACAATGAGCAGTTCTTC
CDR3 protein: CASSLVGGGGYNEQFF

clone size: few
V gene: TRBV5-1
J gene: TRBJ1-2
D gene: .
CDR3 DNA: TGCGCCAGCAGCCGACCCGGGCAATATGGCTACACCTTC
CDR3 protein: CASSRPGQYGYTF